This T cell receptor beta chain was recovered during a study of blood T cell repertoires in COVID-19. About the study: Samples came from the United States, Italy and Spain, spanning acute and convalescent COVID-19.

The protocol was immunoSEQ multiplex PCR, while the TCRdb copy is restricted to in-frame clones and leaves out a portion. This table holds 250,000 to 300,000 clones, about four fifths found once. In assigning cohorts, the study relied on participant-reported clinical history. In this sample, this clone turned up a few times. This clonotype was obtained from a middle-aged man who had been exposed to COVID-19. The sample consisted of PBMCs or T cells enriched from blood (not recorded which).

The CDR3 protein is CSVAWGSGEQFF. The DNA for the CDR3 is TGCAGCGTTGCTTGGGGTAGCGGTGAGCAGTTCTTC. The chain recombines TRBV29-1 with TRBJ2-1; D possibly corresponds to TRBD2 (6 bases). CDR1 and CDR2 from the germline V gene are SQVTM and ANQGSEA. CDR3 size: 12 residues. The ends were cut back, 4 bases at V and 9 bases at J, with 13 bases in the middle.